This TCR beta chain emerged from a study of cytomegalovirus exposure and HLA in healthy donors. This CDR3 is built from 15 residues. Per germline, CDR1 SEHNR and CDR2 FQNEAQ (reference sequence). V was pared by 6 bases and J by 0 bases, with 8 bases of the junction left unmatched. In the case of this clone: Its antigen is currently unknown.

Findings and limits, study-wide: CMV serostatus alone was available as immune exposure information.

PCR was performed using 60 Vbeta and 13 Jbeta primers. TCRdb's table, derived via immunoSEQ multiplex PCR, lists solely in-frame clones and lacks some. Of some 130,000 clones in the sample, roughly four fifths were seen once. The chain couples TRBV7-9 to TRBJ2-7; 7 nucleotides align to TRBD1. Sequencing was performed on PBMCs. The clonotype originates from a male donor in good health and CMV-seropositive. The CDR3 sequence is CASRTGTEGSYEQYF. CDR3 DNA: TGTGCCAGCAGAACCGGGACAGAGGGCTCCTACGAGCAGTACTTC. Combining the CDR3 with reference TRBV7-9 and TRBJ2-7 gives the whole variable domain DTGVSQNPRHKITKRGQNVTFRCDPISEHNRLYWYRQTLGQGPEFLTYFQNEAQLEKSRLLSDRFSAERPKGSFSTLEIQRTEQGDSAMYLCASRTGTEGSYEQYFGPGTRLTVT.